This is a list of T cell receptor beta chains from one sample in a study of T-cell memory formation after mild COVID-19. One entry per CDR3 protein results from TCRdb running MiXCR on the 5' RACE reads. Among around 130,000 distinct CDR3 sequences listed, approximately 5.9% were seen once. The specimen sequenced was PBMCs or a T cell subset sorted from them (not recorded which). Receptors were obtained from an adult woman who had mild COVID-19 (a few samples of this study predate the infection). Cell type and time point are not known. Each CDR3 is given with its conserved first and last residue. The order of the fields is J gene, V gene, clone size, D gene, CDR3 protein, CDR3 DNA. A D gene is named only where the DNA matches it firmly. A row's size may be missing; if present it is once, few, many or a size class.

J gene: TRBJ2-1; V gene: TRBV19; clone size: NA; D gene: NA; CDR3 protein: CASSMVQAYNEQFF; CDR3 DNA: TGTGCCAGTAGTATGGTACAGGCGTACAATGAGCAGTTCTTC
J gene: TRBJ2-7; V gene: TRBV20-1; clone size: many; D gene: TRBD1; CDR3 protein: CSARKTGSKFYEQYF; CDR3 DNA: TGCAGTGCGCGGAAGACAGGGAGTAAGTTTTACGAGCAGTACTTC
J gene: TRBJ2-6; V gene: TRBV19; clone size: once; D gene: NA; CDR3 protein: CASNRVLAGANVLTF; CDR3 DNA: TGTGCCAGTAACAGGGTTCTTGCTGGGGCCAACGTCCTGACTTTC
J gene: TRBJ2-4; V gene: TRBV27; clone size: many; D gene: NA; CDR3 protein: CASMDSWTGGRNIQYF; CDR3 DNA: TGTGCCAGCATGGACTCCTGGACCGGGGGCAGGAACATTCAGTACTTC
J gene: TRBJ2-3; V gene: TRBV20-1; clone size: NA; D gene: TRBD2; CDR3 protein: CSARVAGGLRTDTQYF; CDR3 DNA: TGCAGTGCTAGGGTAGCGGGAGGGCTCCGCACAGATACGCAGTATTTT
J gene: TRBJ2-3; V gene: TRBV5-1; clone size: many; D gene: NA; CDR3 protein: CASSLRGTQTTDTQYF; CDR3 DNA: TGCGCCAGCAGCTTGAGGGGCACCCAGACCACAGATACGCAGTATTTT
J gene: TRBJ2-3; V gene: TRBV20-1; clone size: many; D gene: NA; CDR3 protein: CSARKENADTQYF; CDR3 DNA: TGCAGTGCTAGAAAAGAAAATGCCGATACGCAGTATTTT
J gene: TRBJ2-7; V gene: TRBV7-2; clone size: few; D gene: TRBD2; CDR3 protein: CASSSSAGGPYEQYF; CDR3 DNA: TGTGCCAGCAGCTCCTCAGCGGGAGGGCCCTACGAGCAGTACTTC
J gene: TRBJ2-7; V gene: TRBV24-1; clone size: once; D gene: NA; CDR3 protein: CATSDSGRAYEQYF; CDR3 DNA: TGTGCCACCAGTGATTCGGGACGGGCCTACGAGCAGTACTTC
J gene: TRBJ2-7; V gene: TRBV10-3; clone size: few; D gene: TRBD2; CDR3 protein: CAISEKGLADTYEQYF; CDR3 DNA: TGTGCCATCAGTGAGAAGGGACTAGCGGATACCTACGAGCAGTACTTC
J gene: TRBJ1-1; V gene: TRBV19; clone size: NA; D gene: NA; CDR3 protein: CASSINRASTEAFF; CDR3 DNA: TGTGCCAGTAGTATAAACAGGGCGAGCACTGAAGCTTTCTTT
J gene: TRBJ1-5; V gene: TRBV12-3/TRBV12-4; clone size: few; D gene: TRBD1; CDR3 protein: CASSPWETGSSQPQHF; CDR3 DNA: TGTGCCAGCAGTCCTTGGGAGACAGGGAGCAGTCAGCCCCAGCATTTT
J gene: TRBJ2-7; V gene: TRBV10-3; clone size: NA; D gene: NA; CDR3 protein: CAITKGVGAYEQYF; CDR3 DNA: TGTGCCATCACGAAGGGAGTGGGGGCCTACGAGCAGTACTTC
J gene: TRBJ2-3; V gene: TRBV12-3/TRBV12-4; clone size: many; D gene: TRBD2; CDR3 protein: CASSFRGLAGVTDTQYF; CDR3 DNA: TGTGCCAGCAGTTTTCGAGGACTAGCGGGGGTCACAGATACGCAGTATTTT
J gene: TRBJ2-1; V gene: TRBV7-2; clone size: few; D gene: TRBD2; CDR3 protein: CASSSRAGGRVNEQFF; CDR3 DNA: TGTGCCAGCAGCTCCCGAGCGGGAGGCCGGGTAAATGAGCAGTTCTTC
J gene: TRBJ1-6; V gene: TRBV7-3; clone size: many; D gene: NA; CDR3 protein: CASSFGGVNSPLHF; CDR3 DNA: TGTGCCAGCAGCTTCGGAGGGGTCAATTCACCCCTCCACTTT
J gene: TRBJ2-7; V gene: TRBV7-2; clone size: few; D gene: NA; CDR3 protein: CASSRGSGVYEQYF; CDR3 DNA: TGTGCCAGCAGCAGGGGGTCTGGGGTTTACGAGCAGTACTTC
J gene: TRBJ1-4; V gene: TRBV20-1; clone size: NA; D gene: TRBD1; CDR3 protein: CSAARTGQNEKLFF; CDR3 DNA: TGCAGTGCTGCCCGGACAGGGCAGAATGAAAAACTGTTTTTT
J gene: TRBJ2-3; V gene: TRBV10-3; clone size: NA; D gene: NA; CDR3 protein: CAIATGLEADTQYF; CDR3 DNA: TGTGCCATCGCCACAGGGCTTGAAGCAGATACGCAGTATTTT
J gene: TRBJ1-3; V gene: TRBV9; clone size: few; D gene: NA; CDR3 protein: CASSVERSGNTIYF; CDR3 DNA: TGTGCCAGCAGCGTAGAGAGGTCTGGAAACACCATATATTTT
J gene: TRBJ1-1; V gene: TRBV10-3; clone size: many; D gene: NA; CDR3 protein: CAISPRYGASDTEAFF; CDR3 DNA: TGTGCCATCAGTCCCCGATACGGGGCGTCGGACACTGAAGCTTTCTTT
J gene: TRBJ2-7; V gene: TRBV3-1; clone size: few; D gene: NA; CDR3 protein: CASSQGAPRTYEQYF; CDR3 DNA: TGTGCCAGCAGCCAAGGTGCCCCTCGGACCTACGAGCAGTACTTC
J gene: TRBJ1-5; V gene: TRBV9; clone size: few; D gene: NA; CDR3 protein: CASSETGDQPQHF; CDR3 DNA: TGTGCCAGCAGCGAGACGGGGGATCAGCCCCAGCATTTT
J gene: TRBJ2-5; V gene: TRBV25-1; clone size: few; D gene: NA; CDR3 protein: CASSPRLGTQQETQYF; CDR3 DNA: TGTGCCAGCAGCCCCCGGTTGGGGACGCAACAAGAGACCCAGTACTTC
J gene: TRBJ1-1; V gene: TRBV15; clone size: NA; D gene: NA; CDR3 protein: CATAGDLNTEAFF; CDR3 DNA: TGTGCCACCGCAGGAGATTTGAACACTGAAGCTTTCTTT
J gene: TRBJ2-1; V gene: TRBV6-5; clone size: few; D gene: NA; CDR3 protein: CASTLGGANYNEQFF; CDR3 DNA: TGTGCCAGCACCCTTGGGGGTGCGAACTACAATGAGCAGTTCTTC
J gene: TRBJ2-3; V gene: TRBV7-2; clone size: many; D gene: TRBD2; CDR3 protein: CASSLGLAGTDTQYF; CDR3 DNA: TGTGCCAGCAGCCTAGGACTAGCGGGCACAGATACGCAGTATTTT
J gene: TRBJ2-3; V gene: TRBV5-1; clone size: many; D gene: NA; CDR3 protein: CASSLAGVTDTQYF; CDR3 DNA: TGCGCCAGCAGCTTGGCGGGAGTCACAGATACGCAGTATTTT
J gene: TRBJ1-1; V gene: TRBV5-1; clone size: NA; D gene: NA; CDR3 protein: CASSLEGSMNTEAFF; CDR3 DNA: TGCGCCAGCAGCTTGGAAGGCAGTATGAACACTGAAGCTTTCTTT
J gene: TRBJ1-6; V gene: TRBV3-1; clone size: NA; D gene: NA; CDR3 protein: CASSQGEGSSPLHF; CDR3 DNA: TGTGCCAGCAGCCAAGGAGAGGGATCGTCACCCCTCCACTTT
J gene: TRBJ2-5; V gene: TRBV11-2; clone size: NA; D gene: NA; CDR3 protein: CASSLVSGLGGTQYF; CDR3 DNA: TGTGCCAGCAGCTTAGTATCCGGACTGGGGGGGACCCAGTACTTC
J gene: TRBJ1-6; V gene: TRBV5-1; clone size: NA; D gene: NA; CDR3 protein: CASSDKVEAPSSPLHF; CDR3 DNA: TGCGCCAGCAGCGATAAAGTGGAAGCCCCCAGTTCACCCCTCCACTTT
J gene: TRBJ1-2; V gene: TRBV6-1; clone size: many; D gene: NA; CDR3 protein: CASRDQTGPGGYTF; CDR3 DNA: TGTGCCAGCAGAGATCAGACAGGCCCGGGTGGCTACACCTTC
J gene: TRBJ1-1; V gene: TRBV29-1; clone size: few; D gene: NA; CDR3 protein: CSVADGPHNTEAFF; CDR3 DNA: TGCAGCGTTGCGGATGGCCCTCATAACACTGAAGCTTTCTTT
J gene: TRBJ2-5; V gene: TRBV7-2; clone size: NA; D gene: NA; CDR3 protein: CASSYGRRGLKETQYF; CDR3 DNA: TGTGCCAGCAGCTACGGACGACGAGGATTGAAAGAGACCCAGTACTTC
J gene: TRBJ1-6; V gene: TRBV10-3; clone size: NA; D gene: TRBD1; CDR3 protein: CAIRGTGANSPLHF; CDR3 DNA: TGTGCCATCAGGGGGACAGGAGCGAATTCACCCCTCCACTTT
J gene: TRBJ2-1; V gene: TRBV7-8; clone size: NA; D gene: NA; CDR3 protein: CASSLAGATWNEQFF; CDR3 DNA: TGTGCCAGCAGCTTAGCGGGGGCAACTTGGAATGAGCAGTTCTTC
J gene: TRBJ2-5; V gene: TRBV11-3; clone size: NA; D gene: TRBD1; CDR3 protein: CASSLNEVRGETQYF; CDR3 DNA: TGTGCCAGCAGCTTAAACGAGGTCAGGGGGGAGACCCAGTACTTC
J gene: TRBJ1-2; V gene: TRBV18; clone size: NA; D gene: TRBD1; CDR3 protein: CASSPPYGQGDYGYTF; CDR3 DNA: TGTGCCAGCTCACCACCCTACGGACAGGGGGACTATGGCTACACCTTC
J gene: TRBJ2-7; V gene: TRBV6-2/TRBV6-3; clone size: many; D gene: TRBD2; CDR3 protein: CASSPVTSGREQYF; CDR3 DNA: TGTGCCAGCAGCCCTGTGACTAGCGGGAGAGAGCAGTACTTC